One and the same sample provided the 11 T cell receptor beta chains below, sequenced in a study of T cells in women clearing cervical HPV infection. Clones were read by immunoSEQ multiplex PCR, and TCRdb kept only the in-frame ones, dropping some. The listing records about 41,000 clones. The sequenced sample was blood buffy coat. The receptors here all came from a woman aged 18 to 75 with a cervical HPV16 infection that either progressed to CIN3+ or cleared (not recorded which).

Partial CDR3 DNA: TGTGCCAGCAGCGACCCGACAGAGATCCTTACG. Protein product: CASSDPTEILT. The full-length CDR3 reads as CASSDPTEILTQYF. This chain uses TRBV9 with TRBJ2-3; D may be TRBD1 (5 bases). The CDR3 extends 3 residues past the end of the read, so its final part is completed from the germline J gene. Germline CDR1 and CDR2: SGDLS and YYNGEE. Trimming pared 3 bases from V and 8 bases from J, leaving 16 bases between. The length of the CDR3 is 14 residues.

Note on this clone: The read falls 3 residues short of the CDR3 end, and the missing part is taken from the germline J gene. The J gene is TRBJ2-3, the V gene TRBV7-9, with no clear D. This CDR3 is 13 amino acids long. Trimming left V 5 bases short and J 5 bases short, with 11 bases between. From germline, CDR1 is SEHNR and CDR2 FQNEAQ (reference sequence). CDR3 protein: CASSLPTVDTQYF. The sequenced part of the CDR3 DNA is TGTGCCAGCAGCCTACCGACTGTAGATACG.

For this clone: One junction end does not reproduce the germline sequence, and a read error may be involved. The read falls 3 residues short of the CDR3 end, and the missing part is taken from the germline J gene. V is TRBV10-1 and J is TRBJ2-7; D is unresolved. Germline CDR1 is WNHNN and CDR2 is SYGVQD (reference sequence). This CDR3 region has 15 residues. CDR3: CVSSDSSGSAYEQYF. The part of the CDR3 DNA that was read is TGCGTCAGCAGTGATTCGTCCGGGTCCGCCTACGAG.

Comment on this clone: The read stops 3 residues short of the end of the CDR3; the missing end is completed from the germline J gene. This chain joins TRBV7-6 and TRBJ1-2; unclear D gene. Germline V CDR1 and CDR2: SGHVS, FNYEAQ. The CDR3 has 13 residues. The part of the CDR3 DNA that was read is TGTGCCAGCAGCAAAGAAGCGGGTAAAGGC. Its translation: CASSKEAGKG. The full CDR3 protein reads CASSKEAGKGYTF.

A remark on this clone: The read stops 3 residues short of the end of the CDR3; the missing end is completed from the germline J gene. The chain couples TRBV29-1 to TRBJ1-1, with TRBD1 matching 7 bases. This CDR3 has 14 residues. Germline lookup yields CDR1 SQVTM and CDR2 ANQGSEA. V trimming: 0 bases; J trimming: 4 bases; junction bases outside the gene matches: 5. The CDR3 DNA, read in part, is TGCAGCGTTGAAGACTTGACAGGGCCCACTGAA. This sequence encodes CSVEDLTGPTE. The whole CDR3 protein is CSVEDLTGPTEAFF.

A remark on this clone: The read finishes 3 residues shy of the CDR3 end, and the germline J gene is used to complete it. The chain combines TRBV30 with TRBJ2-3; 7 nucleotides agree with TRBD1. The CDR3 is made up of 16 amino acids. Trimming cost V 0 bases and J 8 bases; bases outside gene matches: 14. The germline CDR1 and CDR2 sequences are GTSNPN and SVGIG (reference sequence). The CDR3 here is CAWSVTARDRRPTQYF. The sequenced CDR3 bases are TGTGCCTGGAGTGTTACTGCCCGGGACAGAAGACCTACG.

About this clone itself: The CDR3 is cut off 3 residues early in the read; its end comes from the germline J gene. The chain is built from TRBV20-1 and TRBJ2-5; 7 nucleotides match TRBD2. This CDR3 region has 14 residues. The V and J ends lost 6 bases and 4 bases, in that order; junction bases with no gene match: 11. Germline CDR1 reads DFQATT; CDR2 reads SNEGSKA (reference sequence). CDR3 DNA, as far as it was read: TGCAGTGCCACCGGGACTAAGGTAGGAGAGACC. This encodes CSATGTKVGET. The full CDR3 reads CSATGTKVGETQYF.

A word on this clone: The read ends 3 residues before the CDR3 terminus; that terminus is restored from the germline J gene. This rearrangement joins TRBV10-1 to TRBJ2-7; 10 bases are a match to TRBD2. J lost 5 bases, V lost 6 bases, and 4 bases had no gene match. The V gene's germline CDR1 is WNHNN and CDR2 SYGVQD (reference sequence). This CDR3 region has 13 residues. Incomplete CDR3 DNA: TGCGCCAGCAGACCTAGCGGGAGCGACGAG. This sequence encodes CASRPSGSDE. The full-length CDR3 reads as CASRPSGSDEQYF.

As for this clone: The observed sequence ends 3 residues before the CDR3 terminus, with the missing tail filled in from the germline J gene. This sequence joins TRBV7-9 and TRBJ2-5; 10 bases agree with TRBD2. Germline V CDR1 and CDR2: SEHNR, FQNEAQ (reference sequence). CDR3 length equals 15 residues. Losses at the gene ends were 5 bases for V and 5 bases for J; bases not matched to a gene: 8. The CDR3 protein is CASSKSAGGQETQYF. The part of the CDR3 DNA that was read is TGTGCCAGCAGCAAGTCAGCGGGGGGGCAGGAGACC.

Note on this clone: The read comes to an end 3 residues before the CDR3 does, leaving the germline J gene to fill in the end. V usage is TRBV28 and J usage is TRBJ2-7; D gene ambiguous. Germline values: CDR1 MDHEN, CDR2 SYDVKM. With 6 bases removed from V and 1 base from J, the gap between germline ends came to 4 bases. The CDR3 sequence is 11 residues long. CDR3 bases read: TGTGCCAGCAGCTATTCCTACGAG. This encodes CASSYSYE. The entire CDR3 reads CASSYSYEQYF.

Note on this clone: Read data end 3 residues before the CDR3 end; the end is taken from the germline J gene. This rearrangement joins TRBV5-4 to TRBJ2-7; 8 bases agree with TRBD2. The CDR3 is 15 amino acids. V dropped 0 bases and J dropped 3; count of bases not matched to a gene: 5. Germline CDR1 and CDR2: SGHNT and YYREEE (reference sequence). Incomplete CDR3 DNA: TGTGCCAGCAGCTTGGCGGGGGGGACCATCTACGAG. Encoded protein: CASSLAGGTIYE. The entire CDR3 reads CASSLAGGTIYEQYF.